These 26 T cell receptor beta chains were all obtained from the same sample, sequenced in a study of metastatic and nonmetastatic thyroid tumors. TCRdb recomputed clones from the PCR reads via MiXCR. The data show around 15,000 clones, with approximately 30% seen just once and roughly 52% held by the top ten. Before thyroid surgery, none of the patients had received any treatment. The sequenced sample consisted of tumor tissue. The receptor source for this set is a male donor with papillary thyroid cancer or a benign thyroid nodule (not recorded which). Some clones in this sample may be carry-over from other donors' samples.

This clone occurred many times. The genes are TRBV6-1 and TRBJ1-6; possibly TRBD1 for D (6 bases). The CDR3 sequence is 15 residues long. Trimming removed 7 bases at V and 11 bases at J, with 21 bases between. CDR1 and CDR2 (germline): MNHNS, SASEGT. CDR3 amino acids: CASTLNRQGNTPLHF. CDR3 nucleotide sequence: TGTGCCAGCACCTTAAATCGTCAGGGGAACACACCCCTCCACTTT.

This clone has at least ten counts. The J gene is TRBJ2-5, the V gene TRBV12-3 or TRBV12-4, with 8 nucleotides matching TRBD1. J lost 4 bases, V lost 6 bases, and 16 bases had no gene match. This CDR3 contains 17 residues. The CDR3 region has the DNA TGTGCCAGCAGACCGGTCACCCCAGGGGGCCTTAGAGAGACCCAGTACTTC. Protein: CASRPVTPGGLRETQYF.

This clone was recorded many times. This chain uses TRBV27 with TRBJ2-1; a possible D gene is TRBD1 (7 bases). The V and J ends lost 7 bases and 4 bases respectively, with 20 bases between them. CDR1 MNHEY and CDR2 SMNVEV come from the germline V gene (reference sequence). The CDR3 has 16 amino acids. For the CDR3, the DNA is TGTGCCAGCAATACCCAAGGAGGGGGCGCTTACAATGAGCAGTTCTTC. It codes for CASNTQGGGAYNEQFF.

The chain joins TRBV20-1 to TRBJ2-1; a weak D match, TRBD2 (6 bases). The CDR3 totals 12 residues. V was clipped by 4 bases and J by 6 bases, with 10 bases between them. Germline V gives CDR1 DFQATT, CDR2 SNEGSKA (reference sequence). This chain's CDR3 is CSATWDSNEQFF. The CDR3 DNA sequence: TGCAGTGCTACCTGGGACTCCAATGAGCAGTTCTTC.

This clone was observed a few times. This rearrangement joins TRBV5-1 to TRBJ2-7; tentative D call: TRBD2 (6 bases). The CDR3 consists of 15 residues. Germline CDR1 and CDR2: SGHRS and YFSETQ. With 0 bases removed from V and 7 bases from J, the gap between germline ends came to 17 bases. CDR3 DNA: TGCGCCAGCAGCTTGGCGTCGACCCGGGCGGGGGAGCAGTACTTC. It codes for CASSLASTRAGEQYF.

A note on this clone: The germline gene is not matched at one end of the junction; a read error may be the cause. The CDR3 loop is CASSYGGVISGYTIYF. CDR3 in DNA: TGTGCCAGCAGTTACGGGGGTGTAATATCTGGATACACCATATATTTT. The V call is TRBV6-5, the J call TRBJ1-3; tentative D call: TRBD1 (5 bases). The CDR3 is 16 amino acids. The germline V gene has CDR1 MNHEY and CDR2 SVGAGI.

The chain joins TRBV5-1 to TRBJ1-1; tentative D call: TRBD1 (5 bases). CDR1 is SGHRS and CDR2 is YFSETQ in the germline V gene. Trimming cost V 6 bases and J 0 bases, with 15 bases left between them. This CDR3 comprises 15 residues. CDR3 nucleotide sequence: TGCGCCAGCAATCCTGAGGGGCCCGTGAACACTGAAGCTTTCTTT. It specifies CASNPEGPVNTEAFF.

The chain employs TRBV18 and TRBJ1-1; the D gene is possibly TRBD1 (6 bases). The CDR3 length is 14 residues. The V end was cut by 6 bases, the J end by 3 bases, with 14 bases between. The germline CDR1 and CDR2 sequences are KGHSH and LQKENI. This CDR3 reads CASSPGGQDTEAFF. Written as DNA, the CDR3 is TGTGCCAGCTCCCCGGGGGGGCAGGACACTGAAGCTTTCTTT.

The CDR3 nucleotides read TGCGCCAGCAGCCAAGAGAGGGCAGAACTAGCCAAAAACATTCAGTACTTC. Its translation is CASSQERAELAKNIQYF. V usage is TRBV4-1 and J usage is TRBJ2-4; possible D gene TRBD2, 5 bases. Germline V lookup: CDR1 MGHRA, CDR2 YSYEKL. CDR3 size: 17 residues. The V and J ends lost 0 bases and 0 bases respectively, with 12 bases between them.

The rearrangement joins TRBV20-1 to TRBJ2-3; D is possibly TRBD2 (6 bases). CDR3 length equals 14 residues. Germline V lookup: CDR1 DFQATT, CDR2 SNEGSKA (reference sequence). V lost 3 bases to trimming and J lost 10 bases, with 20 bases between them. Here the CDR3 DNA reads TGCAGTGCTAGTCGGGATTGCGGCGGGAATCCGCAGTATTTT. Protein product: CSASRDCGGNPQYF.

This clone came up many times. The CDR3 region is CASSQKGAGELFF. CDR3 coding DNA: TGCGCCAGCAGCCAAAAAGGGGCCGGGGAGCTGTTTTTT. J is TRBJ2-2 and V is TRBV4-1; a weak D match, TRBD1 (5 bases). Trimming shortened V by 2 bases and J by 6 bases, and 7 bases separated the two germline ends. There are 13 residues in the CDR3. In germline, CDR1 is MGHRA, CDR2 YSYEKL.

In this sample, this clone turned up many times. The gene calls are TRBV14 and TRBJ2-1; maybe TRBD2 (5 bases). Germline CDR1 is SGHDN and CDR2 is FVKESK. The CDR3 is 16 residues long. V lost 0 bases and J 6 bases, leaving 15 bases between the germline ends. The CDR3 region has the DNA TGTGCCAGCAGCCAAGATCGGGGAAAGTGGGGCAATGAGCAGTTCTTC. As protein: CASSQDRGKWGNEQFF.

This clone was counted at least ten times. The rearrangement uses TRBV11-2 and TRBJ1-3, with D hard to call. Germline assignment: CDR1 SGHAT and CDR2 FQNNGV. This CDR3 region has 16 residues. Between the trimmed V and J ends, which lost 5 bases and 0 bases, there was a span of 14 bases. CDR3 in amino acids: CASSKVASDSGNTIYF. In DNA form, the CDR3 reads TGTGCCAGCAGCAAAGTCGCCTCAGACTCTGGAAACACCATATATTTT. The full variable domain, in which reference TRBV11-2 and TRBJ1-3 provide the parts outside the CDR3, is EAGVAQSPRYKIIEKRQSVAFWCNPISGHATLYWYQQILGQGPKLLIQFQNNGVVDDSQLPKDRFSAERLKGVDSTLKIQPAKLEDSAVYLCASSKVASDSGNTIYFGEGSWLTVV.

Many counts were recorded for this clone. The V and J genes are TRBV13 and TRBJ2-6; a weak D match, TRBD1 (6 bases). This CDR3 has 17 residues. Per germline, CDR1 PRHDT and CDR2 FYEKMQ (reference sequence). The germline V and J ends were trimmed by 1 base and 4 bases, with 14 bases remaining between them. The CDR3 DNA reads as TGTGCCAGCAGCTTAGCCGGACAGTTTCTAGGGGCCAACGTCCTGACTTTC. Translation: CASSLAGQFLGANVLTF. Combining the CDR3 with reference TRBV13 and TRBJ2-6 gives the whole variable domain AAGVIQSPRHLIKEKRETATLKCYPIPRHDTVYWYQQGPGQDPQFLISFYEKMQSDKGSIPDRFSAQQFSDYHSELNMSSLELGDSALYFCASSLAGQFLGANVLTFGAGSRLTVL.

The chain employs TRBV4-1 and TRBJ1-1; tentative D call: TRBD1 (6 bases). Trimming took off 4 bases at V and 5 bases at J, with 14 bases between the two ends. The CDR3 is made up of 14 amino acids. The germline V gene encodes CDR1 MGHRA and CDR2 YSYEKL. CDR3 coding DNA: TGCGCCAGCAGCCTCTCCCAGGGGAGGACTGAAGCTTTCTTT. Its translation is CASSLSQGRTEAFF.

This clone was found once. The V call is TRBV18, the J call TRBJ1-1, with D unresolved. V lost 4 bases, J lost 2 bases, and 5 bases lay in between. Germline CDR1 and CDR2: KGHSH and LQKENI. The CDR3 is 12 amino acids. The CDR3 nucleotides read TGTGCCAGCTCACACTCAAACACTGAAGCTTTCTTT. Translation: CASSHSNTEAFF. The full variable domain, completed using reference TRBV18 and TRBJ1-1, is NAGVMQNPRHLVRRRGQEARLRCSPMKGHSHVYWYRQLPEEGLKFMVYLQKENIIDESGMPKERFSAEFPKEGPSILRIQQVVRGDSAAYFCASSHSNTEAFFGQGTRLTVV.

This clone was seen more than once but under ten times. A much larger clonotype is one base distant, so this may be a read error. The rearrangement joins TRBV10-3 to TRBJ2-3, with D possibly being TRBD1 or TRBD2 (5 bases each). The germline CDR1 and CDR2 sequences are ENHRY and SYGVKD. The CDR3 is made up of 10 amino acids. The ends were cut back, 8 bases at V and 6 bases at J, with 6 bases in the middle. The CDR3 loop is CAIWGDTQYF. CDR3 DNA: TGTGCCATCTGGGGGGATACGCAGTATTTT.

This clone was picked up many times. The CDR3 loop is CSARPDLVTDTQYF. CDR3 nucleotide sequence: TGCAGTGCTAGGCCCGACTTGGTCACAGATACGCAGTATTTT. The gene calls are TRBV20-1 and TRBJ2-3; D unclear. Per germline, CDR1 DFQATT and CDR2 SNEGSKA (reference sequence). This CDR3 is 14 amino acids long. V was trimmed by 3 bases and J by 2 bases, leaving 12 bases between them.

For the CDR3, the DNA is TGTGCCAGCCAAACAGGGAAATATAATTCACCCCTCCACTTT. This sequence encodes CASQTGKYNSPLHF. The chain links TRBV11-3 to TRBJ1-6, with TRBD1 as a possible D gene (6 bases). The CDR3 has 14 amino acids. Germline lookup yields CDR1 SGHNT and CDR2 YENEEA. V was shortened by 8 bases and J by 4 bases, with 12 bases between the two germline ends.

This clone was found a few times. The rearrangement links TRBV27 to TRBJ1-4; D uncertain. CDR1 MNHEY and CDR2 SMNVEV come from the germline V gene (reference sequence). Trimming shortened V by 4 bases and J by 8 bases, and 11 bases separated the two germline ends. This CDR3 comprises 13 residues. Here the CDR3 reads CASSYQVREKLFF. Here the CDR3 DNA reads TGTGCCAGCAGTTACCAGGTGCGGGAAAAACTGTTTTTT. Based on the CDR3 plus reference TRBV27 and TRBJ1-4, the full variable domain is EAQVTQNPRYLITVTGKKLTVTCSQNMNHEYMSWYRQDPGLGLRQIYYSMNVEVTDKGDVPEGYKVSRKEKRNFPLILESPSPNQTSLYFCASSYQVREKLFFGSGTQLSVL.

In its sample, this clone was seen many times. The rearrangement joins TRBV2 to TRBJ2-5, with 12 bases aligning to TRBD2. Per the germline V gene, CDR1 is SNHLY and CDR2 is FYNNEI. V lost 4 bases to trimming and J lost 5 bases; unmatched junction nucleotides: 5. The CDR3 totals 15 residues. The CDR3 DNA sequence: TGTGCCAGCAGTGTTCTAGCGGGGGGGCTGGAGACCCAGTACTTC. Amino acids: CASSVLAGGLETQYF.

V gene TRBV5-1 combines with J gene TRBJ1-1; the D gene is possibly TRBD1 (5 bases). Trimming cost V 6 bases and J 1 base, with 10 bases left between them. Germline loops: CDR1 SGHRS, CDR2 YFSETQ. This CDR3 spans 13 amino acids. The CDR3 loop is CASTIQGNTEAFF. The CDR3 DNA is TGCGCCAGCACCATCCAGGGGAACACTGAAGCTTTCTTT.

This clone was recorded at least ten times. This sequence joins TRBV5-8 and TRBJ2-7, with 7 bases identical to TRBD1. The germline V gene encodes CDR1 SGHTS and CDR2 YDEGEE. Trimming removed 7 bases from V and 4 bases from J; junction bases left unmatched: 11. The CDR3 loop spans 14 amino acids. CDR3 amino acids: CASDKGASRYEQYF. The CDR3 nucleotides are TGTGCCAGCGATAAGGGGGCGAGTAGGTACGAGCAGTACTTC.

This clone was seen ten or more times. Other DNA sequences in this sample translate to the same CDR3. The genes are TRBV12-3 or TRBV12-4 and TRBJ2-1; D possibly corresponds to TRBD2 (6 bases). This CDR3 has 13 residues. Deletions cut 2 bases from V and 9 bases from J, with 11 bases between. The CDR3 reads CASSLRLVGEQFF. CDR3 coding DNA: TGTGCCAGCAGTTTAAGACTAGTTGGTGAGCAGTTCTTC.

This clone was recorded at least ten times. The chain employs TRBV3-1 and TRBJ2-7; 11 bases fit TRBD2. There are 13 residues in the CDR3. The trim removed 2 bases at V and 6 bases at J, leaving 0 bases unmatched. Germline CDR1 reads LGHDT; CDR2 reads YNNKEL (reference sequence). CDR3 sequence (DNA): TGTGCCAGCAGCCAACTAGCGGGAGGCGAGCAGTACTTC. Encoded protein: CASSQLAGGEQYF.

The chain recombines TRBV20-1 with TRBJ2-3, with a possible D match to TRBD2 (6 bases). The CDR3 length is 13 residues. Germline lookup yields CDR1 DFQATT and CDR2 SNEGSKA (reference sequence). Deletions cut 4 bases from V and 4 bases from J, with 12 bases between. The CDR3 sequence is CSANPPGADTQYF. The DNA for the CDR3 is TGCAGTGCTAATCCCCCGGGAGCAGATACGCAGTATTTT.